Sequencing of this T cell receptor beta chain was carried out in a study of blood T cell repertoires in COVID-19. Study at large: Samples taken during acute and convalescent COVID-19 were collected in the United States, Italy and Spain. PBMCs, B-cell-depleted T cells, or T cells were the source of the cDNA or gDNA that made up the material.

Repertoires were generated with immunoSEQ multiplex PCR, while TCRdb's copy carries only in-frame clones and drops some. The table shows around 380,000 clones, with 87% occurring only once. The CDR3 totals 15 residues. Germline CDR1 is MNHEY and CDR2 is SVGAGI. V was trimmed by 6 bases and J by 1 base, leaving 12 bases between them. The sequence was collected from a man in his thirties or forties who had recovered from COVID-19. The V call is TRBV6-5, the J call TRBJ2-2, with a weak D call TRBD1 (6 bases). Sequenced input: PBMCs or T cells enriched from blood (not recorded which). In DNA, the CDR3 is TGTGCCAGCAGCTCCCGGACAGTGAACACCGGGGAGCTGTTTTTT. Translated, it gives CASSSRTVNTGELFF.